One and the same sample provided the 21 T cell receptor beta chains below, sequenced in a study of Graves' ophthalmopathy and Graves' hyperthyroidism. RNA transcripts provided the template for amplifying TCR beta CDR3 regions. HTBI primers were employed in first-round RT-PCR, then a second-round multiplex PCR followed. TCRdb re-called the multiplex PCR reads with MiXCR, one entry per CDR3 protein. The sample has approximately 1.2 million distinct CDR3 sequences; 35% to 45% are singletons. Sequencing input: peripheral blood or thyroid tissue (not recorded which). Receptors were obtained from an adult man with Graves' hyperthyroidism.

This clonotype was counted at least ten times. A read error may produce the germline difference seen at one junction end. The chain joins TRBV7-2 to TRBJ2-5, with TRBD1 as a possible D gene (6 bases). CDR1 is SGHTA and CDR2 is FQGNSA in the germline V gene. The CDR3 spans 13 residues. The CDR3: CASRLGGQETQYF. CDR3 sequence (DNA): TGTGCCAGCAGATTAGGGGGCCAAGAGACCCAGTACTTC.

The rearrangement uses TRBV19 and TRBJ2-6; tentatively, D is TRBD1 (5 bases). This CDR3 has 17 amino acids. Germline loops: CDR1 LNHDA, CDR2 SQIVND (reference sequence). Trimming removed 3 bases from V and 0 bases from J, with 12 bases in between. DNA for the CDR3: TGTGCCAGTAGTATGAAGGGGTTAAGCTCTGGGGCCAACGTCCTGACTTTC. Its translation is CASSMKGLSSGANVLTF.

CDR3 sequence (DNA): TGTGCTACTGGACAGGAGATGAACACTGAAGCTTTCTTT. It is translated as CATGQEMNTEAFF. The chain is built from TRBV10-3 and TRBJ1-1; 7 bases line up with TRBD1. CDR3 length equals 13 residues. CDR1 is ENHRY, CDR2 SYGVKD, per germline.

J is TRBJ1-1 and V is TRBV7-9; TRBD1 might be the D (5 bases). The CDR3 totals 15 residues. Looked up from germline, CDR1 is SEHNR and CDR2 is FQNEAQ (reference sequence). V was shortened by 3 bases and J by 7 bases, with 18 bases between the two germline ends. The CDR3 nucleotides read TGTGCCAGCAGCTTGGTTACAGGTGCTAAGGGTGAAGCTTTCTTT. This gives the protein CASSLVTGAKGEAFF.

This clonotype turned up a few times. V gene TRBV20-1 combines with J gene TRBJ1-2; 7 bases align to TRBD1. The CDR3 runs to 13 residues. J gave up 7 bases and V 6 bases, and 11 bases lay outside the gene matches. The germline gives CDR1 DFQATT, CDR2 SNEGSKA (reference sequence). The CDR3 bases are TGCAGTGCGAGAAACAGGGGTTCAAGTGGCTACACCTTC. Encoded protein: CSARNRGSSGYTF.

This clonotype was detected ten times or more. The V and J genes are TRBV12-3 or TRBV12-4 and TRBJ1-5; 8 nucleotides line up with TRBD1. V shed 3 bases, J shed 6 bases, and the junction held 7 bases outside the gene matches. The length of the CDR3 is 15 residues. This chain's CDR3 is CASSFPDREGQPQHF. In nucleotides, the CDR3 is TGTGCCAGCAGTTTTCCGGACAGGGAGGGTCAGCCCCAGCATTTT.

This chain connects TRBV9 to TRBJ1-4; 7 bases line up with TRBD1. The CDR3 runs 16 residues. The V gene's germline CDR1 is SGDLS and CDR2 YYNGEE. V was pared by 3 bases and J by 10 bases, with 15 bases of the junction left unmatched. CDR3: CASSARVDRAPGKLFF. CDR3 DNA: TGTGCCAGCAGCGCACGGGTTGACAGGGCCCCCGGAAAACTGTTTTTT.

The chain uses TRBV20-1 and TRBJ2-3; weak D call: TRBD1 (6 bases). CDR3 length: 12 amino acids. Trimming pared 7 bases from V and 2 bases from J, leaving 10 bases between. From germline, CDR1 is DFQATT and CDR2 SNEGSKA (reference sequence). CDR3: CSGRQDTDTQYF. The DNA for the CDR3 is TGCAGTGGGAGACAGGACACAGATACGCAGTATTTT.

This clonotype was seen at least ten times. The chain has TRBV14 and TRBJ1-2; 9 bases are shared with TRBD1. The CDR3 is 15 amino acids. Germline V gene data show CDR1 as SGHDN and CDR2 as FVKESK. The V gene end was trimmed by 0 bases and the J gene end by 6 bases; junction bases not matched to a gene: 5. The CDR3 is CASSQDPTGGHGYTF. The CDR3 DNA is TGTGCCAGCAGCCAAGATCCGACAGGGGGTCATGGCTACACCTTC.

Points on this clonotype: This may arise from a read error, as a much more abundant clone is one base away. The V gene is TRBV5-1, the J gene TRBJ2-7; D perhaps matches TRBD2 (5 bases). This CDR3 contains 14 residues. CDR1 is SGHRS, CDR2 YFSETQ, per germline. This CDR3 is CASRPRDGSYEQYF. DNA for the CDR3: TGTGCCAGCAGGCCCCGGGATGGCTCCTACGAGCAGTACTTC.

This clonotype was found a few times. V gene TRBV28 combines with J gene TRBJ1-1; 7 positions agree with TRBD1. From germline, CDR1 is MDHEN and CDR2 SYDVKM. V was clipped by 7 bases and J by 7 bases; unmatched bases: 15. There are 15 residues in the CDR3. DNA of the CDR3: TGTGCCAGCAAAAACAGGGGCGCAATCTCCCTTGAAGCTTTCTTT. Amino acid sequence: CASKNRGAISLEAFF.

The chain employs TRBV15 and TRBJ1-2; 12 bases agree with TRBD1. The CDR3 is made up of 15 amino acids. Trimming removed 7 bases from V and 4 bases from J; junction bases left unmatched: 7. Germline V CDR1 and CDR2: LNHNV, YYDKDF (reference sequence). The CDR3 DNA follows: TGTGCCACCAACCCGGGACAGGGGGCTAGCTATGGCTACACCTTC. This sequence encodes CATNPGQGASYGYTF.

This clonotype was observed a handful of times. V and J are TRBV29-1 and TRBJ1-1; tentative D call: TRBD1 (5 bases). The germline gives CDR1 SQVTM, CDR2 ANQGSEA. The CDR3 is 11 amino acids. The CDR3 here is CTVQGNTEAFF. As DNA, the CDR3 is TGCACCGTCCAGGGCAACACTGAAGCTTTCTTT.

This clonotype came up a few times. The chain couples TRBV20-1 to TRBJ1-5; the match to TRBD1 covers 8 bases. CDR3 length: 16 amino acids. In germline, CDR1 is DFQATT, CDR2 SNEGSKA (reference sequence). The ends lost 5 bases at V and 3 bases at J; junction bases unmatched: 12. CDR3 nucleotides: TGCAGTGCTCCCCCTACAGGGGGTATCCCCAATCAGCCCCAGCATTTT. This encodes CSAPPTGGIPNQPQHF.

The sample holds many counts of this clonotype. The chain joins TRBV7-2 to TRBJ1-2, with a weak D call TRBD1 (6 bases). The germline V gene has CDR1 SGHTA and CDR2 FQGNSA. V was cut by 8 bases and J by 8 bases, with 15 bases left in between. The length of the CDR3 is 12 residues. The CDR3 is CASSGHPGGYTF. In nucleotides, the CDR3 is TGTGCCAGCTCGGGACACCCCGGGGGCTACACCTTC.

The count of this clonotype is one. A read error may produce the germline difference seen at one junction end. The chain couples TRBV29-1 to TRBJ1-3; D uncertain. The CDR3 has 12 amino acids. Germline CDR1 SQVTM, CDR2 ANQGSEA. The CDR3 loop is CSVEGSGSTIYF. The CDR3 DNA is TGCAGCGTTGAGGGTTCTGGAAGCACCATATATTTT.

This clonotype was seen only a few times. The rearrangement links TRBV3-2 to TRBJ2-7; the table's TRBD1 call for D was not verified on the DNA. TRBV3-2 is a pseudogene. The CDR3 totals 17 residues. This CDR3 is CASSTSPGAGGVREQYF. The CDR3 nucleotides read TGTGCCAGCAGTACTAGTCCGGGGGCAGGGGGGGTCCGGGAGCAGTACTTC.

The chain combines TRBV24-1 with TRBJ2-1; D is possibly TRBD1 (5 bases). This CDR3 spans 12 amino acids. From germline, CDR1 is KGHDR and CDR2 SFDVKD. V lost 10 bases to trimming and J lost 4 bases, with 10 bases between them. CDR3 in DNA: TGTGCCACTTCAGGGATTTACAATGAGCAGTTCTTC. Its protein is CATSGIYNEQFF.

Points on this clonotype: This may stem from a read error, because a much larger clone lies one nucleotide away. The chain has TRBV7-2 and TRBJ2-5; D remains unclear. The CDR3 totals 13 residues. The germline V gene encodes CDR1 SGHTA and CDR2 FQGNSA. For the CDR3, the DNA is TGTGCCAGCAGCTCCCATTACCAAGAGATCCAGTACTTC. Its protein is CASSSHYQEIQYF.

This clonotype was seen only once. The chain carries TRBV10-3 and TRBJ2-7, with TRBD1 matching over 8 bases. The CDR3 contains 13 residues. CDR1 ENHRY and CDR2 SYGVKD come from the germline V gene. Losses at the gene ends were 7 bases for V and 3 bases for J; bases not matched to a gene: 5. The CDR3 here is CAIKTGALYEQYF. The CDR3 DNA is TGTGCCATCAAGACAGGGGCCCTCTACGAGCAGTACTTC.

As for this clonotype: A much bigger clone sits one base away, suggesting this may be a read error. The V and J genes are TRBV12-3 or TRBV12-4 and TRBJ2-7, with unresolved D. The CDR3 is 13 amino acids. DNA for the CDR3: TGTGCCAGCGGTGAGGATACCTCCTACGAGCAGCACTTC. Translating gives CASGEDTSYEQHF.